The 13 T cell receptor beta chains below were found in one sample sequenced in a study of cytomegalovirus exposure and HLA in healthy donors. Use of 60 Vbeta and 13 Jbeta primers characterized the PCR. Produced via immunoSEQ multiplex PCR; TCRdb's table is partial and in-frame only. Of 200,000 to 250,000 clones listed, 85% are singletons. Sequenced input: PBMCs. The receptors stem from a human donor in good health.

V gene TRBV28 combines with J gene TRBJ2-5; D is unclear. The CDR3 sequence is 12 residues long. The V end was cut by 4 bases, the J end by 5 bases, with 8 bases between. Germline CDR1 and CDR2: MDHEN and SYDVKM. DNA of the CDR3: TGTGCCAGCAGTTCCCTCTCGGAGACCCAGTACTTC. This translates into CASSSLSETQYF. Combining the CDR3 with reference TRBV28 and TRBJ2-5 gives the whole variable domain DVKVTQSSRYLVKRTGEKVFLECVQDMDHENMFWYRQDPGLGLRLIYFSYDVKMKEKGDIPEGYSVSREKKERFSLILESASTNQTSMYLCASSSLSETQYFGPGTRLLVL.

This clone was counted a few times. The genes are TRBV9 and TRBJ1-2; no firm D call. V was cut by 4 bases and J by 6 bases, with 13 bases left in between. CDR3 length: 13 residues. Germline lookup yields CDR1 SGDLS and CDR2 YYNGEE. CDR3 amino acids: CASSSWEFDGYTF. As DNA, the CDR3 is TGTGCCAGCAGCTCTTGGGAGTTTGATGGCTACACCTTC. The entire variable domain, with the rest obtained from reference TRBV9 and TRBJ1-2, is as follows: DSGVTQTPKHLITATGQRVTLRCSPRSGDLSVYWYQQSLDQGLQFLIQYYNGEERAKGNILERFSAQQFPDLHSELNLSSLELGDSALYFCASSSWEFDGYTFGSGTRLTVV.

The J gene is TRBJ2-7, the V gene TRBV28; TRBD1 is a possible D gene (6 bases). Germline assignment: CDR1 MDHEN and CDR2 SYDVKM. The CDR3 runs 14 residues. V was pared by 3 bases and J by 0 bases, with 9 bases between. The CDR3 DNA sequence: TGTGCCAGCAGTTTCGGGACAAACTCCTACGAGCAGTACTTC. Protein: CASSFGTNSYEQYF.

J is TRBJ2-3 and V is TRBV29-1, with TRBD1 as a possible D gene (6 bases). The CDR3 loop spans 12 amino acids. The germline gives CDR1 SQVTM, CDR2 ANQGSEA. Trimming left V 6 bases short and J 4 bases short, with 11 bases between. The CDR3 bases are TGCAGCGTAGATCAGGGGTCAGATACGCAGTATTTT. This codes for CSVDQGSDTQYF.

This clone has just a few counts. In nucleotides, the CDR3 is TGTGCCAGCATTACGGGAGAGCAAACACGGGAGCAGTACTTC. It yields the protein CASITGEQTREQYF. The rearrangement joins TRBV6-6 to TRBJ2-7, with a weak D call TRBD2 (6 bases). The CDR3 is made up of 14 amino acids. From germline, CDR1 is MNHNY and CDR2 SVGAGI (reference sequence). V lost 7 bases to trimming and J lost 7 bases, with 20 bases between them.

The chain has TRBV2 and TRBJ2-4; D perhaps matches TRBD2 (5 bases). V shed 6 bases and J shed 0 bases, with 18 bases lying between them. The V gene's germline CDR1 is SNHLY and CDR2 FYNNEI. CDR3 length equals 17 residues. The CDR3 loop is CASSSGRPGIAKNIQYF. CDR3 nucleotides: TGTGCCAGCAGCTCGGGCCGCCCGGGGATAGCCAAAAACATTCAGTACTTC.

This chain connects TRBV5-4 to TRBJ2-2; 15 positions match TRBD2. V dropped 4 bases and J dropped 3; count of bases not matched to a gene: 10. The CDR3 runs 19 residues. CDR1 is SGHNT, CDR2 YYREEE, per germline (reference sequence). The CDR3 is CASSLRTSGRALYTGELFF. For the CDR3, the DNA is TGTGCCAGCAGCCTTCGGACTAGCGGGAGGGCCTTGTACACCGGGGAGCTGTTTTTT. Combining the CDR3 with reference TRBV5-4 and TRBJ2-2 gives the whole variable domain ETGVTQSPTHLIKTRGQQVTLRCSSQSGHNTVSWYQQALGQGPQFIFQYYREEENGRGNFPPRFSGLQFPNYSSELNVNALELDDSALYLCASSLRTSGRALYTGELFFGEGSRLTVL.

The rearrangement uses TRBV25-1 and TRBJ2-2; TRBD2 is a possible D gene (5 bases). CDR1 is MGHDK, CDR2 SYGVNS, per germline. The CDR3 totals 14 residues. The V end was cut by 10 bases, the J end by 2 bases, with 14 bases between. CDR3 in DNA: TGTGCCACCTCTTCGAGGGCCAACACCGGGGAGCTGTTTTTT. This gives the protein CATSSRANTGELFF.

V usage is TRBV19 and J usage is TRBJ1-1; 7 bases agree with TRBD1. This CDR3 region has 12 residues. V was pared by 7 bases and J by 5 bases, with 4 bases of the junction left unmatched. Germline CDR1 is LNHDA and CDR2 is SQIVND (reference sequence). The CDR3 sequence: CASTGGQTEAFF. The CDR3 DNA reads TGTGCCAGTACCGGGGGACAGACTGAAGCTTTCTTT. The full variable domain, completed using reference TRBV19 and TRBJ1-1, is DGGITQSPKYLFRKEGQNVTLSCEQNLNHDAMYWYRQDPGQGLRLIYYSQIVNDFQKGDIAEGYSVSREKKESFPLTVTSAQKNPTAFYLCASTGGQTEAFFGQGTRLTVV.

CDR3 DNA: TGCAGCGTTGAAGATGGGGGGGGCGCTAATGAAAAACTGTTTTTT. Its translation: CSVEDGGGANEKLFF. This chain joins TRBV29-1 and TRBJ1-4; possibly TRBD1 for D (6 bases). Per germline, CDR1 SQVTM and CDR2 ANQGSEA. The CDR3 extends over 15 amino acids. V was trimmed by 0 bases and J by 3 bases, leaving 11 bases between them.

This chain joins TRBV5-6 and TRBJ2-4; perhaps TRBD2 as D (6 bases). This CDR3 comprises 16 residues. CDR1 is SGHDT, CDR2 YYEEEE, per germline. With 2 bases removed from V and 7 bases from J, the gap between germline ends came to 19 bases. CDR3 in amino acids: CASSLVSATAGNIQYF. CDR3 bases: TGTGCCAGCAGCTTAGTGAGTGCTACCGCGGGGAACATTCAGTACTTC.

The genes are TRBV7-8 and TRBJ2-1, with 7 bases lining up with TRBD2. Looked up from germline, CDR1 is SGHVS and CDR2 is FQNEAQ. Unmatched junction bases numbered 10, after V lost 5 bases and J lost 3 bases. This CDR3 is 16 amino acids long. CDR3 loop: CASSHLTGTIYNEQFF. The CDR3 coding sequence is TGTGCCAGCAGCCATCTGACCGGGACTATCTACAATGAGCAGTTCTTC.

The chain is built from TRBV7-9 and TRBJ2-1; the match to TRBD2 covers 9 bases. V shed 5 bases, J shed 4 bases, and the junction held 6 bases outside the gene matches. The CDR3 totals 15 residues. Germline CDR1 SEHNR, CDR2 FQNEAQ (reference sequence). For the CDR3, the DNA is TGTGCCAGCAGCGTAGGACTAGCGATATACAATGAGCAGTTCTTC. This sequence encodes CASSVGLAIYNEQFF. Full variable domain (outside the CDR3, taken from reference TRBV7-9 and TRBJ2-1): DTGVSQNPRHKITKRGQNVTFRCDPISEHNRLYWYRQTLGQGPEFLTYFQNEAQLEKSRLLSDRFSAERPKGSFSTLEIQRTEQGDSAMYLCASSVGLAIYNEQFFGPGTRLTVL.